Below are 20 T cell receptor beta chains sequenced from a single sample in a study of response to subunit inactivated influenza vaccine. MiXCR was run by TCRdb on the RT-PCR reads, yielding one entry per CDR3 protein. The sample contains 290,000 or so distinct CDR3 sequences, 20% to 25% of which appear only once. This specimen consisted of PBMCs from blood, obtained less than 22 months after vaccination. These receptors were collected from a man between 50 and 69 years old who received an inactivated influenza vaccine.

This clonotype was observed a few times. The chain uses TRBV7-9 and TRBJ1-6; unclear D gene. The CDR3 totals 15 residues. Germline loops: CDR1 SEHNR, CDR2 FQNEAQ (reference sequence). V lost 5 bases to trimming and J lost 8 bases, with 16 bases between them. The CDR3 spells CASSPPRQRDSPLHF. CDR3 nucleotide sequence: TGTGCCAGCAGCCCCCCACGGCAGAGGGATTCACCCCTCCACTTT.

At least ten counts were recorded for this clonotype. The chain employs TRBV5-1 and TRBJ1-2, with 12 positions matching TRBD1. The CDR3 spans 16 residues. Per the germline V gene, CDR1 is SGHRS and CDR2 is YFSETQ. V was pared by 4 bases and J by 2 bases, with 6 bases of the junction left unmatched. This chain's CDR3 is CASSLGQGARNYGYTF. As DNA, the CDR3 is TGCGCCAGCAGCCTGGGACAGGGGGCGCGGAACTATGGCTACACCTTC. The full variable domain, its missing parts supplied by reference TRBV5-1 and TRBJ1-2, is KAGVTQTPRYLIKTRGQQVTLSCSPISGHRSVSWYQQTPGQGLQFLFEYFSETQRNKGNFPGRFSGRQFSNSRSEMNVSTLELGDSALYLCASSLGQGARNYGYTFGSGTRLTVV.

J is TRBJ1-4 and V is TRBV12-3 or TRBV12-4, with a weak D call TRBD1 (5 bases). Trimming took 4 bases from V and 7 from J, leaving 10 bases between them. The CDR3 is 13 residues long. CDR3 sequence: CASSSRGAEKLFF. CDR3 bases: TGTGCCAGCAGTTCGAGAGGGGCTGAAAAACTGTTTTTT.

This clonotype was counted only a few times. V is TRBV29-1 and J is TRBJ2-7; 8 bases are shared with TRBD1. The trim removed 6 bases at V and 6 bases at J, leaving 7 bases unmatched. This CDR3 is built from 12 residues. Germline V gives CDR1 SQVTM, CDR2 ANQGSEA. As DNA, the CDR3 is TGCAGCGTCGGACAGGGATCGGCCGAGCAGTACTTC. It is translated as CSVGQGSAEQYF.

This clonotype was observed a handful of times. The V call is TRBV19, the J call TRBJ1-5; perhaps TRBD1 as D (5 bases). Germline values: CDR1 LNHDA, CDR2 SQIVND (reference sequence). The V end was cut by 5 bases, the J end by 3 bases, with 11 bases between. This CDR3 has 14 amino acids. In nucleotides, the CDR3 is TGTGCCAGTAGTGATACAGGTTACAATCAGCCCCAGCATTTT. Its translation is CASSDTGYNQPQHF.

The table lists this clonotype with a few counts. The CDR3 bases are TGCGCCAGCAGCCCGGCGCATAGCGGGGGTACCCTCGGGGAGCTGTTTTTT. This encodes CASSPAHSGGTLGELFF. V is TRBV4-3 and J is TRBJ2-2; 9 bases are shared with TRBD2. This CDR3 has 17 amino acids. Losses at the gene ends were 4 bases for V and 7 bases for J; bases not matched to a gene: 13. Germline CDR1 reads LGHNA; CDR2 reads YSLEER.

At least ten counts were recorded for this clonotype. The chain employs TRBV5-1 and TRBJ1-1, with TRBD1 matching over 7 bases. The V gene end was trimmed by 2 bases and the J gene end by 4 bases; junction bases not matched to a gene: 11. The CDR3 runs to 16 residues. Germline CDR1 is SGHRS and CDR2 is YFSETQ. As DNA, the CDR3 is TGCGCCAGCAGCTTATACCTACAGGGGAAGGGCACTGAAGCTTTCTTT. It codes for CASSLYLQGKGTEAFF.

The chain uses TRBV4-2 and TRBJ2-7; 13 positions agree with TRBD2. In germline, CDR1 is LGHNA, CDR2 YNFKEQ. Unmatched junction bases numbered 12, after V lost 1 base and J lost 6 bases. This CDR3 contains 18 residues. CDR3 protein: CASSQGLTSGRTFFEQYF. The CDR3, as DNA: TGTGCCAGCAGCCAAGGCCTGACTAGCGGGAGGACCTTTTTCGAGCAGTACTTC.

The chain joins TRBV5-1 to TRBJ2-1, with TRBD1 matching 7 bases. The CDR3 is made up of 15 amino acids. Germline CDR1 and CDR2: SGHRS and YFSETQ. J lost 6 bases, V lost 0 bases, and 6 bases had no gene match. This chain's CDR3 is CASSLGGQSINEQFF. CDR3 bases: TGCGCCAGCAGCTTGGGGGGACAGTCCATCAATGAGCAGTTCTTC.

The sample holds a few counts of this clonotype. The chain links TRBV7-9 to TRBJ1-1, with 7 bases aligning to TRBD1. From germline, CDR1 is SEHNR and CDR2 FQNEAQ (reference sequence). The V segment lost 4 bases and the J segment 6 bases; nucleotides outside the gene matches: 11. This CDR3 comprises 15 residues. CDR3 loop: CASSSPLGGTAEAFF. CDR3 bases: TGTGCCAGCAGCTCCCCCCTAGGGGGCACAGCTGAAGCTTTCTTT.

The chain links TRBV6-1 to TRBJ1-6; tentatively, D is TRBD1 (6 bases). Deletions cut 4 bases from V and 9 bases from J, with 16 bases between. CDR1 and CDR2 from the germline V gene are MNHNS and SASEGT. The CDR3 has 15 amino acids. CDR3 nucleotides: TGTGCCAGCAGTGTGTTATCGGGGGGCGGTTCACCCCTCCACTTT. It translates to CASSVLSGGGSPLHF.

This clonotype has just a few counts. V gene TRBV7-2 combines with J gene TRBJ2-2; perhaps TRBD2 as D (7 bases). V was shortened by 5 bases and J by 4 bases, with 14 bases between the two germline ends. CDR3 length: 15 amino acids. CDR1 is SGHTA and CDR2 is FQGNSA in the germline V gene. The CDR3 nucleotides read TGTGCCAGCAGCCTACAGAGGGGGGGCACCGGGGAGCTGTTTTTT. The encoded protein is CASSLQRGGTGELFF.

There are a few counts of this clonotype. The chain uses TRBV7-2 and TRBJ1-2; D is undetermined. CDR1 is SGHTA and CDR2 is FQGNSA in the germline V gene. V was shortened by 0 bases and J by 5 bases, with 10 bases between the two germline ends. This CDR3 comprises 14 residues. CDR3 protein: CASSLAERVYGYTF. The DNA of the CDR3 is TGTGCCAGCAGCTTAGCGGAAAGAGTTTATGGCTACACCTTC.

This clonotype was counted a few times. The chain combines TRBV24-1 with TRBJ2-2; D may be TRBD2 (5 bases). Trimming took off 1 base at V and 5 bases at J, with 7 bases between the two ends. Germline loops: CDR1 KGHDR, CDR2 SFDVKD. This CDR3 spans 14 amino acids. In nucleotides, the CDR3 is TGTGCCACCAGTGATTTTCGGGGAACCGGGGAGCTGTTTTTT. Amino acid sequence: CATSDFRGTGELFF.

This clonotype was counted a few times. V gene TRBV29-1 combines with J gene TRBJ1-5; 9 bases agree with TRBD1. V lost 6 bases to trimming and J lost 4 bases; unmatched junction nucleotides: 4. The CDR3 contains 13 residues. Germline V gene lookup returns CDR1 SQVTM and CDR2 ANQGSEA. This chain's CDR3 is CSVRDRENQPQHF. The CDR3 bases are TGCAGCGTGAGGGACAGGGAGAATCAGCCCCAGCATTTT.

The rearrangement uses TRBV5-1 and TRBJ1-2; 7 positions match TRBD1. After removal of 5 bases from V and 3 bases from J, the junction contained 10 bases not matched to a gene. Germline-derived CDR1 and CDR2 are SGHRS and YFSETQ. This CDR3 has 15 amino acids. CDR3 protein: CASRQRGGDYYGYTF. CDR3 in DNA: TGCGCCAGCAGACAGCGAGGGGGCGACTACTATGGCTACACCTTC.

This clonotype was seen just once. The V and J genes are TRBV10-3 and TRBJ1-2, with D unresolved. Trimming shortened V by 2 bases and J by 7 bases, and 11 bases separated the two germline ends. The CDR3 runs to 13 residues. Germline V CDR1 and CDR2: ENHRY, SYGVKD. The CDR3 coding sequence is TGTGCCATCAGTGAGGGAAAGGAGTCTGGCTACACCTTC. It translates to CAISEGKESGYTF.

The rearrangement joins TRBV6-1 to TRBJ2-4; TRBD2 might be the D (5 bases). The CDR3 has 13 residues. Germline V lookup: CDR1 MNHNS, CDR2 SASEGT. Trimming stripped 7 bases from V and 9 bases from J, with 16 bases between. The CDR3 loop reads CASNLAPRGIQYF. The DNA of the CDR3 is TGTGCCAGCAACCTTGCACCCCGGGGCATTCAGTACTTC.

This clonotype was found many times. The rearrangement links TRBV20-1 to TRBJ1-1; no definite D call. Germline V gene sequence: CDR1 DFQATT, CDR2 SNEGSKA (reference sequence). The CDR3 consists of 13 residues. The V end was cut by 0 bases, the J end by 10 bases, with 15 bases between. In DNA, the CDR3 is TGCAGTGCTAGAGATCAATCGCCGATGGGAGCTTTCTTT. It translates to CSARDQSPMGAFF.

This clonotype was found a few times. The chain is built from TRBV12-3 or TRBV12-4 and TRBJ1-2, with 9 bases that match TRBD1. The CDR3 totals 17 residues. Trimming cost V 3 bases and J 6 bases; bases outside gene matches: 14. CDR3 coding DNA: TGTGCCAGCAGTTTCTACCTCAGGACAGGGGATCGTCATGGCTACACCTTC. Translation gives CASSFYLRTGDRHGYTF.